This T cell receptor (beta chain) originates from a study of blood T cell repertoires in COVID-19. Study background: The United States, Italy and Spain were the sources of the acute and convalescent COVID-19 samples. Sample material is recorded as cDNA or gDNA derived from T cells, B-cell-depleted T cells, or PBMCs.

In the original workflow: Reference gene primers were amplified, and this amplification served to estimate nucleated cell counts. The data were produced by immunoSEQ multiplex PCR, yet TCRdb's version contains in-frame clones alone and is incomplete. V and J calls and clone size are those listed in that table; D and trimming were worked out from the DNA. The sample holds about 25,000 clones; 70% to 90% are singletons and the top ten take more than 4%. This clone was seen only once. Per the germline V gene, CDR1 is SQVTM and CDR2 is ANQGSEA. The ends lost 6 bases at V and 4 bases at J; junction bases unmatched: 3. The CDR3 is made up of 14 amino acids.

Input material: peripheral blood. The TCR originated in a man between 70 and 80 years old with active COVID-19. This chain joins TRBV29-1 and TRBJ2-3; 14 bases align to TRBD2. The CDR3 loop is CSVGTSGGPDTQYF. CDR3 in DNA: TGCAGCGTGGGGACTAGCGGGGGCCCAGATACGCAGTATTTT.